This TCR beta chain appears in the sequencing data of a study of T cells after yellow fever vaccination. Study-level background: Libraries from low-cell-number fractions were prepared with the SMART-Seq v4 Ultra Low Input RNA kit. Study-level results: Weaker overall, the secondary response nonetheless peaked faster (day 5 versus 15).

TCRdb analysed the 5' RACE reads with MiXCR anew, one entry per CDR3 protein. The sample yields about 120,000 distinct CDR3 sequences, under 9% seen once. This clonotype was detected a few times. Its antigen remains unknown. Looked up from germline, CDR1 is LGHDT and CDR2 is YNNKEL (reference sequence). The CDR3 length is 16 residues. J lost 0 bases, V lost 1 base, and 5 bases had no gene match. The chain couples TRBV3-1 to TRBJ2-7; 8 bases fit TRBD1. The source material was CD8+ T cells sorted from PBMCs, sampled on the day of the yellow fever booster vaccination. This receptor was taken from a man aged 18-30 years who received the YFV17D yellow fever vaccine. CDR3 amino acids: CASSQGTGFPSYEQYF. In nucleotides, the CDR3 is TGTGCCAGCAGCCAAGGGACAGGGTTCCCCTCCTACGAGCAGTACTTC.